These 16 T cell receptor beta chains were sequenced from one sample in a study of T cell responses to AZD1222 COVID-19 vaccine. Libraries were prepared by immunoSEQ multiplex PCR; TCRdb keeps only in-frame clonotypes and omits some of them. This sample has 180,000 or so clones; about 86% occur once, and the top ten carry about 7.2%. Material: peripheral blood, obtained on day 0 of AZD1222 vaccination. The receptors here all came from an adult in good health.

The chain combines TRBV19 with TRBJ1-5, with 11 bases lining up with TRBD1. The germline gives CDR1 LNHDA, CDR2 SQIVND (reference sequence). This CDR3 has 14 amino acids. Trimming removed 9 bases from V and 3 bases from J; junction bases left unmatched: 4. The CDR3 DNA is TGTGCCAGCCAGGACAGGGGGCACAATCAGCCCCAGCATTTT. This codes for CASQDRGHNQPQHF.

The chain recombines TRBV5-1 with TRBJ1-1; perhaps TRBD1 as D (6 bases). The CDR3 has 15 amino acids. Germline lookup yields CDR1 SGHRS and CDR2 YFSETQ. The ends were cut back, 2 bases at V and 5 bases at J, with 16 bases in the middle. The CDR3, as DNA: TGCGCCAGCAGCTTCGAGGTGGGGGGGCTTACTGAAGCTTTCTTT. Translating it yields CASSFEVGGLTEAFF.

V is TRBV28 and J is TRBJ2-1; 10 positions match TRBD1. Trimming removed 6 bases from V and 9 bases from J; junction bases left unmatched: 2. The germline gives CDR1 MDHEN, CDR2 SYDVKM. The CDR3 sequence is 12 residues long. The CDR3 sequence: CASRRTGGEQFF. CDR3 nucleotides: TGTGCCAGCAGAAGGACAGGGGGTGAGCAGTTCTTC.

This clone appeared once. The rearrangement links TRBV27 to TRBJ2-6, with D unclear. The CDR3 has 20 amino acids. V lost 3 bases and J lost 0, with 21 bases in between. Germline V gives CDR1 MNHEY, CDR2 SMNVEV (reference sequence). The CDR3 sequence: CASSLIGLGLPPSGANVLTF. In nucleotides, the CDR3 is TGTGCCAGCAGTTTGATTGGATTGGGTCTCCCTCCCTCTGGGGCCAACGTCCTGACTTTC.

The chain links TRBV5-4 to TRBJ1-2, with D possibly matching TRBD1 (5 bases). The CDR3 covers 13 residues. With 5 bases removed from V and 4 bases from J, the gap between germline ends came to 12 bases. Germline CDR1 reads SGHNT; CDR2 reads YYREEE (reference sequence). In DNA, the CDR3 is TGTGCCAGCAGAGCCGACAGAGCCTATGGCTACACCTTC. Its translation: CASRADRAYGYTF.

The chain is built from TRBV4-2 and TRBJ1-1, with 8 bases identical to TRBD1. V was pared by 4 bases and J by 2 bases, with 9 bases of the junction left unmatched. Germline-derived CDR1 and CDR2 are LGHNA and YNFKEQ. The length of the CDR3 is 16 residues. The CDR3 is CASSLDRGGGNTEAFF. The CDR3 DNA reads as TGTGCCAGCAGCCTCGACAGGGGAGGGGGTAACACTGAAGCTTTCTTT.

The chain joins TRBV6-5 to TRBJ1-5; 7 bases map to TRBD1. This CDR3 has 14 amino acids. Germline V CDR1 and CDR2: MNHEY, SVGAGI. The trim removed 6 bases at V and 3 bases at J, leaving 5 bases unmatched. The CDR3 reads CASRRDRNNQPQHF. The CDR3 DNA reads TGTGCCAGCAGACGGGACAGAAACAATCAGCCCCAGCATTTT.

This chain links TRBV11-1 with TRBJ1-4; a weak D match, TRBD1 (6 bases). The V end lost 4 bases, the J end lost 3 bases, and 9 bases lay between the germline ends. The CDR3 totals 14 residues. CDR1 is SGHAT, CDR2 FQDESV, per germline (reference sequence). The CDR3 coding sequence is TGTGCCAGCAGCTCAGCAGGGGCTAATGAAAAACTGTTTTTT. Amino acids: CASSSAGANEKLFF.

The gene calls are TRBV21-1 and TRBJ2-1; the D call of TRBD2 is as the table states it, not checked on the DNA. TRBV21-1 is described as a pseudogene. The CDR3 loop spans 17 amino acids. Here the CDR3 reads CASSKARRGVSYNEQFF. In nucleotides, the CDR3 is TGTGCCAGCAGCAAAGCTCGGCGGGGGGTCTCCTACAATGAGCAGTTCTTC.

V usage is TRBV6-6 and J usage is TRBJ1-2; D is undetermined. Trimming removed 0 bases at V and 5 bases at J, with 13 bases between. CDR1 is MNHNY, CDR2 SVGAGI, per germline (reference sequence). CDR3 size: 15 residues. The CDR3 region has the DNA TGTGCCAGCAGTTACTCCCCAAGACCAATGTATGGCTACACCTTC. It codes for CASSYSPRPMYGYTF.

This chain connects TRBV5-1 to TRBJ1-2, with 8 bases lining up with TRBD1. The CDR3 consists of 14 residues. The V and J ends lost 1 base and 3 bases, in that order; junction bases with no gene match: 2. Germline V lookup: CDR1 SGHRS, CDR2 YFSETQ. CDR3 loop: CASSLLDRDYGYTF. In DNA form, the CDR3 reads TGCGCCAGCAGCTTGCTGGACAGGGACTATGGCTACACCTTC.

This chain links TRBV7-2 with TRBJ2-2, with a tentative D call TRBD1 (5 bases). CDR1 SGHTA and CDR2 FQGNSA come from the germline V gene. The V end was cut by 1 base, the J end by 3 bases, with 15 bases between. The CDR3 has 17 residues. The CDR3 coding sequence is TGTGCCAGCAGCTTAGTTGGTAGGGGCGCCGACACCGGGGAGCTGTTTTTT. Translated, it gives CASSLVGRGADTGELFF.

The chain employs TRBV28 and TRBJ1-2; the match to TRBD1 covers 7 bases. J was trimmed by 4 bases and V by 3 bases; bases with no gene match: 5. The CDR3 runs 14 residues. Germline CDR1 reads MDHEN; CDR2 reads SYDVKM. Here the CDR3 reads CASSFGDSIYGYTF. The CDR3 nucleotides read TGTGCCAGCAGTTTTGGGGACAGCATCTATGGCTACACCTTC.

The chain employs TRBV11-3 and TRBJ2-7, with 9 bases lining up with TRBD1. The CDR3 consists of 13 residues. Losses at the gene ends were 3 bases for V and 4 bases for J; bases not matched to a gene: 1. Germline-derived CDR1 and CDR2 are SGHNT and YENEEA. The CDR3 protein is CASSLTGGYEQYF. For the CDR3, the DNA is TGTGCCAGCAGCTTGACAGGGGGGTACGAGCAGTACTTC.

This sequence joins TRBV27 and TRBJ2-5, with a weak D call TRBD2 (7 bases). Germline V gene data show CDR1 as MNHEY and CDR2 as SMNVEV (reference sequence). This CDR3 is 15 amino acids long. V was pared by 10 bases and J by 0 bases, with 18 bases between. CDR3 in DNA: TGTGCCACCCGCGGGGGCGGTGGGAACCAAGAGACCCAGTACTTC. Translated, it gives CATRGGGGNQETQYF.

This clone has only one observation. The chain uses TRBV3-1 (or the pseudogene TRBV3-2) and TRBJ1-2, with D unresolved. The germline V and J ends were trimmed by 2 bases and 4 bases, with 8 bases remaining between them. CDR1 LGHDT and CDR2 YNNKEL come from the germline V gene (reference sequence). The CDR3 consists of 13 residues. CDR3 sequence (DNA): TGTGCCAGCAGCCAAAAGGCGGCCTATGGCTACACCTTC. Protein: CASSQKAAYGYTF.